The 20 T cell receptor beta chains listed next were all sequenced from one sample in a study of T cell clones after liver transplantation. Produced via immunoSEQ multiplex PCR; TCRdb's table is partial and in-frame only. The sample records fewer than 110,000 clones, approximately 79% being singletons. The material sequenced was CD4+ T cells from blood, taken approximately 43 months after liver transplant. These receptors all stem from a human patient who received a liver transplant. Part of the T cells may come from the graft donor.

The chain joins TRBV6-5 to TRBJ2-7; D is possibly TRBD1 (6 bases). In germline, CDR1 is MNHEY, CDR2 SVGAGI. This CDR3 comprises 14 residues. Trimming shortened V by 6 bases and J by 1 base, and 13 bases separated the two germline ends. The CDR3 bases are TGTGCCAGCAGATTCCGGGACACTTCCTACGAGCAGTACTTC. It yields the protein CASRFRDTSYEQYF.

As regards this clone: Within the sample, other DNA sequences also encode this same CDR3. In DNA, the CDR3 is TGTGCCAGCAGTTTAACAAGCACAGATACGCAGTATTTT. This sequence encodes CASSLTSTDTQYF. This chain connects TRBV27 to TRBJ2-3; D gene uncertain. Trimming removed 2 bases from V and 0 bases from J, with 3 bases in between. This CDR3 contains 13 residues. Germline V gene data show CDR1 as MNHEY and CDR2 as SMNVEV (reference sequence).

The V and J genes are TRBV23-1 and TRBJ2-7; 8 bases line up with TRBD1. TRBV23-1 is treated as an ORF (open reading frame) with a function not yet certain. This CDR3 is built from 14 residues. The J segment lost 6 bases and the V segment lost 4 bases, leaving 8 bases of the junction unmatched. Here the CDR3 reads CASSPHRGMREQYF. CDR3 bases: TGCGCCAGCAGTCCCCACAGGGGGATGCGCGAGCAGTACTTC.

The V call is TRBV7-2, the J call TRBJ2-5; D is undetermined. The CDR3 loop spans 14 amino acids. Germline V CDR1 and CDR2: SGHTA, FQGNSA. V lost 0 bases and J 5 bases, leaving 10 bases between the germline ends. CDR3 loop: CASSLARLVETQYF. The CDR3 region has the DNA TGTGCCAGCAGCTTAGCGCGCCTAGTTGAGACCCAGTACTTC.

This chain links TRBV4-2 with TRBJ1-1, with 9 bases aligning to TRBD1. CDR3 size: 13 residues. Germline V gene sequence: CDR1 LGHNA, CDR2 YNFKEQ. V lost 5 bases to trimming and J lost 4 bases; unmatched junction nucleotides: 2. The CDR3 DNA reads as TGTGCCAGCAGCGGGACAGGGAGCACTGAAGCTTTCTTT. It yields the protein CASSGTGSTEAFF.

The chain is built from TRBV11-2 and TRBJ2-4; D remains ambiguous. The CDR3 totals 15 residues. Germline CDR1 is SGHAT and CDR2 is FQNNGV. V lost 2 bases to trimming and J lost 1 base, with 9 bases between them. CDR3 sequence: CASSLYRWAKNIQYF. The CDR3 nucleotides read TGTGCCAGCAGCTTATATCGGTGGGCCAAAAACATTCAGTACTTC.

The rearrangement uses TRBV7-6 and TRBJ1-2, with 8 bases matching TRBD1. The CDR3 is 14 residues long. Germline CDR1 and CDR2: SGHVS and FNYEAQ. Trimming cost V 3 bases and J 4 bases; bases outside gene matches: 4. CDR3 nucleotides: TGTGCCAGCAGCTTGGACAGGGCCATCTATGGCTACACCTTC. Translating it yields CASSLDRAIYGYTF.

V and J are TRBV5-1 and TRBJ1-4; 8 bases are a match to TRBD1. V shed 0 bases, J shed 7 bases, and the junction held 11 bases outside the gene matches. CDR3 length: 17 residues. The germline gives CDR1 SGHRS, CDR2 YFSETQ. The CDR3 reads CASSLEGDRGRGEKLFF. CDR3 nucleotide sequence: TGCGCCAGCAGCTTGGAGGGCGACAGGGGACGAGGTGAAAAACTGTTTTTT.

This clone occurred once. The V and J genes are TRBV6-1 and TRBJ1-5; perhaps TRBD1 as D (5 bases). With 2 bases removed from V and 4 bases from J, the gap between germline ends came to 12 bases. The CDR3 extends over 15 amino acids. CDR1 is MNHNS, CDR2 SASEGT, per germline. CDR3 sequence reads: CASSEWGKGNQPQHF. The DNA of the CDR3 is TGTGCCAGCAGTGAATGGGGGAAGGGGAATCAGCCCCAGCATTTT.

The chain couples TRBV30 to TRBJ1-1, with a weak D call TRBD1 (6 bases). The V and J ends lost 2 bases and 9 bases respectively, with 13 bases between them. This CDR3 is 12 amino acids long. Looked up from germline, CDR1 is GTSNPN and CDR2 is SVGIG (reference sequence). Written as DNA, the CDR3 is TGTGCCTGGAGTAATACAGGGACTCAAGCTTTCTTT. The encoded protein is CAWSNTGTQAFF.

The CDR3 nucleotides are TGCAGCGTTGCCCAGGGGATGAACTATGGCTACACCTTC. Translating it yields CSVAQGMNYGYTF. The gene calls are TRBV29-1 and TRBJ1-2; possibly TRBD1 for D (6 bases). Germline V gene data show CDR1 as SQVTM and CDR2 as ANQGSEA. V was pared by 4 bases and J by 2 bases, with 11 bases between. CDR3 length equals 13 residues.

This chain uses TRBV9 with TRBJ2-7; D gene ambiguous. Germline V gene lookup returns CDR1 SGDLS and CDR2 YYNGEE. The V end was cut by 0 bases, the J end by 6 bases, with 10 bases between. This CDR3 has 13 amino acids. This CDR3 reads CASSVEEGREQYF. DNA of the CDR3: TGTGCCAGCAGCGTAGAAGAAGGCCGCGAGCAGTACTTC.

The chain links TRBV4-1 to TRBJ2-3; 13 positions match TRBD2. V dropped 6 bases and J dropped 8; count of bases not matched to a gene: 11. The CDR3 has 16 amino acids. The germline V gene encodes CDR1 MGHRA and CDR2 YSYEKL. The CDR3 region has the DNA TGCGCCAGCAGACCCTCGACTAGCGGGGGGATTAGTACGCAGTATTTT. Protein product: CASRPSTSGGISTQYF.

The chain recombines TRBV19 with TRBJ1-2; D call uncertain. The CDR3 has 15 amino acids. V was clipped by 5 bases and J by 8 bases, with 21 bases between them. The germline V gene has CDR1 LNHDA and CDR2 SQIVND (reference sequence). CDR3 protein: CASSARSARALGYTF. CDR3 DNA sequence: TGTGCCAGTAGTGCCCGGTCTGCTAGGGCGTTGGGCTACACCTTC.

The V and J genes are TRBV15 and TRBJ2-2; 9 bases match TRBD1. Per germline, CDR1 LNHNV and CDR2 YYDKDF (reference sequence). Unmatched junction bases numbered 1, after V lost 3 bases and J lost 2 bases. The length of the CDR3 is 15 residues. CDR3 protein: CATSSTGGNTGELFF. CDR3 bases: TGTGCCACCAGCAGTACAGGGGGCAACACCGGGGAGCTGTTTTTT.

The chain carries TRBV10-3 and TRBJ1-3; D might be TRBD1 (6 bases). From germline, CDR1 is ENHRY and CDR2 SYGVKD. Trimming took off 9 bases at V and 3 bases at J, with 18 bases between the two ends. The CDR3 has 15 amino acids. The CDR3 region has the DNA TGTGCCATTCTACAGGGTCCAGGTGGTGGAAACACCATATATTTT. It specifies CAILQGPGGGNTIYF.

V usage is TRBV25-1 and J usage is TRBJ1-2, with D uncertain. The V and J ends lost 1 base and 2 bases respectively, with 8 bases between them. CDR3 length equals 14 residues. In germline, CDR1 is MGHDK, CDR2 SYGVNS. The CDR3 nucleotides read TGTGCCAGCAGTGAATCCGGCAGAAACTATGGCTACACCTTC. Its translation: CASSESGRNYGYTF.

This clone was picked up a small number of times. This chain links TRBV15 with TRBJ1-2, with D maybe TRBD1 (6 bases). V lost 1 base and J lost 3, with 12 bases in between. The germline gives CDR1 LNHNV, CDR2 YYDKDF (reference sequence). CDR3 size: 15 residues. The CDR3 DNA follows: TGTGCCACCAGCAGAGGCGGGGGGCGAGACTATGGCTACACCTTC. Translated, it gives CATSRGGGRDYGYTF.

In this sample, this clone turned up a few times. The chain uses TRBV29-1 and TRBJ1-5, with TRBD1 identical over 7 bases. This CDR3 has 13 amino acids. The junction had 7 bases not matched to a gene; V was cut back by 8 bases and J by 3 bases. CDR1 and CDR2 (germline): SQVTM, ANQGSEA. This CDR3 is CSISTGINQPQHF. The CDR3 nucleotides are TGCAGCATTTCGACAGGGATCAATCAGCCCCAGCATTTT.

The rearrangement uses TRBV2 and TRBJ1-5, with 7 nucleotides matching TRBD1. J was trimmed by 6 bases and V by 7 bases; bases with no gene match: 6. The CDR3 runs 13 residues. Looked up from germline, CDR1 is SNHLY and CDR2 is FYNNEI. This chain's CDR3 is CASTVGGGQPQHF. The CDR3 DNA reads TGTGCCAGCACGGTAGGGGGCGGTCAGCCCCAGCATTTT.